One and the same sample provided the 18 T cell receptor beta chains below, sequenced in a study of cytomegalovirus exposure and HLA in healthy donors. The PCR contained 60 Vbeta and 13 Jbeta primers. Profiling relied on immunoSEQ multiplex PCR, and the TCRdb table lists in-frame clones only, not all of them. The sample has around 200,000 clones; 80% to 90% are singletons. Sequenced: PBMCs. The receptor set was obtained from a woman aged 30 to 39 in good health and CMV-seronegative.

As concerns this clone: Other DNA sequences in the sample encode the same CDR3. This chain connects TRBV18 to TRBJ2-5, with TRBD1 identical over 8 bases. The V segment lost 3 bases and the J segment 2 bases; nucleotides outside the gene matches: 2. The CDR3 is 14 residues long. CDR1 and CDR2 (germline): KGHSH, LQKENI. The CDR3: CASSPGTGQETQYF. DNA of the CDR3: TGTGCCAGCTCACCCGGGACAGGTCAAGAGACCCAGTACTTC.

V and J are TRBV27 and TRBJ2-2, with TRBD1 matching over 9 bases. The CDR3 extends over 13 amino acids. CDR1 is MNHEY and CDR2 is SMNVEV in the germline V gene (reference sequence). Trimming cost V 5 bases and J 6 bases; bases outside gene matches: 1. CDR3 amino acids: CASSGTGPGELFF. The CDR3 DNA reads TGTGCCAGCAGTGGGACAGGGCCCGGGGAGCTGTTTTTT.

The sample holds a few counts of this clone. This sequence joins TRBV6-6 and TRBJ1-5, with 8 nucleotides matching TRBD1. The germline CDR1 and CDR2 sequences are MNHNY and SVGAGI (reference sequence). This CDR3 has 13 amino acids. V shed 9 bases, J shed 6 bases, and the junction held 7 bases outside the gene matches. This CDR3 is CASRTGYRQPQHF. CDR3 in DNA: TGTGCCAGTCGGACAGGGTACCGTCAGCCCCAGCATTTT.

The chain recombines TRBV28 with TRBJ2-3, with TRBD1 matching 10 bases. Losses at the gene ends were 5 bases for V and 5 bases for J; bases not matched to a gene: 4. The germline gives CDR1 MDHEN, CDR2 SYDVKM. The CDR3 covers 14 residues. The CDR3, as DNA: TGTGCCAGCAGTCTGGGACAGGGGAGAGATACGCAGTATTTT. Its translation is CASSLGQGRDTQYF.

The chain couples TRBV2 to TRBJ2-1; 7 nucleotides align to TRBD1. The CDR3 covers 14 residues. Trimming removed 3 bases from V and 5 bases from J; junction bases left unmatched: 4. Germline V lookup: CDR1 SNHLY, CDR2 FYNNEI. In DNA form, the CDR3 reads TGTGCCAGCAGTGACAGGACAGGCAACAATGAGCAGTTCTTC. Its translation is CASSDRTGNNEQFF.

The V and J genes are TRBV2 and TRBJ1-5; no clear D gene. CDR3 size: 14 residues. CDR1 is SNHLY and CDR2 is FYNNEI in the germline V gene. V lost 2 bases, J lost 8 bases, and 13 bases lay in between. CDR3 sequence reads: CASSEFPGIEPQHF. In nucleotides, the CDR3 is TGTGCCAGCAGTGAATTTCCAGGTATTGAGCCCCAGCATTTT.

This chain's CDR3 is CAWSSYRGTYMAKNIQYF. As DNA, the CDR3 is TGTGCCTGGAGTTCTTACCGAGGGACTTATATGGCCAAAAACATTCAGTACTTC. The chain couples TRBV30 to TRBJ2-4; the D gene is possibly TRBD2 (6 bases). V lost 2 bases and J lost 1, with 21 bases in between. This CDR3 is built from 18 residues. Looked up from germline, CDR1 is GTSNPN and CDR2 is SVGIG (reference sequence).

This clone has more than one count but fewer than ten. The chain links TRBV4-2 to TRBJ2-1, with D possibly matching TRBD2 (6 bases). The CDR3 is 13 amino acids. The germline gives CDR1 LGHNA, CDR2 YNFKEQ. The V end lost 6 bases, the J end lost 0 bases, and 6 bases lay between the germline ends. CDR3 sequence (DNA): TGTGCCAGCAGGGGAGGCTCCTACAATGAGCAGTTCTTC. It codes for CASRGGSYNEQFF.

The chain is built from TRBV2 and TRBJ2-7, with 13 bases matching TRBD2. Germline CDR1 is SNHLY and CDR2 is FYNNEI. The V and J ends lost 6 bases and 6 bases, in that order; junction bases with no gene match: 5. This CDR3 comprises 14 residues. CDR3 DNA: TGTGCCAGCAGAGGACTAGCGGGAGTTGTCGAGCAGTACTTC. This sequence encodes CASRGLAGVVEQYF.

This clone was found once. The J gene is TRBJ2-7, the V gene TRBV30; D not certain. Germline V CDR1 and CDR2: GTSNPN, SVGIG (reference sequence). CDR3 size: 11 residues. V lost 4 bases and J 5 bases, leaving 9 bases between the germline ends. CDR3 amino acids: CAWTVFNEQYF. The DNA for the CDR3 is TGTGCCTGGACAGTTTTCAACGAGCAGTACTTC.

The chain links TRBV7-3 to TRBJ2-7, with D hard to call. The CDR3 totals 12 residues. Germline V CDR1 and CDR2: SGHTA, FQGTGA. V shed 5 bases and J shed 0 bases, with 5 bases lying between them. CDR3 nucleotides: TGTGCCAGCAGCCGTAGCTCCTACGAGCAGTACTTC. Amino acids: CASSRSSYEQYF.

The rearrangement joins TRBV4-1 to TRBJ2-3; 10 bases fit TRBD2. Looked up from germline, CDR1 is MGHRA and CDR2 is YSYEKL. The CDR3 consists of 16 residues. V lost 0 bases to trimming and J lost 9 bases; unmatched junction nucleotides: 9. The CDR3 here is CASSQEGLAGALTQYF. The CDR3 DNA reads TGCGCCAGCAGCCAAGAGGGCCTAGCGGGAGCATTGACGCAGTATTTT.

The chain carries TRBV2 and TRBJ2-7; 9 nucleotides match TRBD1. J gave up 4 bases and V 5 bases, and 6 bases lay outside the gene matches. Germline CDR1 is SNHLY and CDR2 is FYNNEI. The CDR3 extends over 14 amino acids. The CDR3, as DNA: TGTGCCAGCAGTTCCCGGGACAGGGCTTACGAGCAGTACTTC. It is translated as CASSSRDRAYEQYF.

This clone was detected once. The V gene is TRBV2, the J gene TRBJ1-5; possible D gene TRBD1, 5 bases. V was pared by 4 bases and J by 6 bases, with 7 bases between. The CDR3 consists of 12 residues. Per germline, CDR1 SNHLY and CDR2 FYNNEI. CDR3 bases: TGTGCCAGCAGTGCAGACAGTCAGCCCCAGCATTTT. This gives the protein CASSADSQPQHF.

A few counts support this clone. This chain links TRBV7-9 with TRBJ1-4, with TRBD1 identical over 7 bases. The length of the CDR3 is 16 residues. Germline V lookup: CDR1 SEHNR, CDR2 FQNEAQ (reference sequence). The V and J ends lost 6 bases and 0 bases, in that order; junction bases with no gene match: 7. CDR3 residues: CASRMDRPATNEKLFF. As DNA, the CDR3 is TGTGCCAGCAGGATGGACAGGCCTGCAACTAATGAAAAACTGTTTTTT.

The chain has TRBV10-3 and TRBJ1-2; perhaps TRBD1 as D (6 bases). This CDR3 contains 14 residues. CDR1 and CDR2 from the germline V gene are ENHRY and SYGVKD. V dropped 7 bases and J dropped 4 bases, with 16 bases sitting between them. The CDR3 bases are TGTGCCATCACTCCAGACAGGCAGTCCTATGGCTACACCTTC. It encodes CAITPDRQSYGYTF.

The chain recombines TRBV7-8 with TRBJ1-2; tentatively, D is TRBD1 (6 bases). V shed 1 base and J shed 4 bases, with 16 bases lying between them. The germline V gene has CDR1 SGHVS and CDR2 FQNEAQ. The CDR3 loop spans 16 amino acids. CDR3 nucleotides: TGTGCCAGCAGCTTAGAAGGGGGGAGGGTTGTCTATGGCTACACCTTC. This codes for CASSLEGGRVVYGYTF.

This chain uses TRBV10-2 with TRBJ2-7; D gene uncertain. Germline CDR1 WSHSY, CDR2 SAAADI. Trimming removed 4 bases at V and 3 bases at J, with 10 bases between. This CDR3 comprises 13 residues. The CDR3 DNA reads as TGCGCCAGCAGTGGACTTATCGGCTACGAGCAGTACTTC. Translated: CASSGLIGYEQYF.